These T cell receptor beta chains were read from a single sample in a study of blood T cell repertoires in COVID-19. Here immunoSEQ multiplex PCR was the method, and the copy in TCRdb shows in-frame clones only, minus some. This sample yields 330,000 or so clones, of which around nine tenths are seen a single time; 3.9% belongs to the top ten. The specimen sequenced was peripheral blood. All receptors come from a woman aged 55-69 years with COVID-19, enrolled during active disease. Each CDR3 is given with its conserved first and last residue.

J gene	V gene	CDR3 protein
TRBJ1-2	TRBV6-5	CASSYSRFGSNYGYTF
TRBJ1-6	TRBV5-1	CASSLGTDPYDNNSPLHF
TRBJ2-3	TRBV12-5	CASGFGKEKLGHTDTQYF
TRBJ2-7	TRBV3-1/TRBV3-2	CASSRYLGQPYEQYF
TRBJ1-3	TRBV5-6	CASSLGRLRGNTIYF
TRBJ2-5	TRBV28	CASSLGFGETQYF
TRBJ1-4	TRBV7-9	CASSYLTGLSFF
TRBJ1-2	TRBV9	CASSENDRGGYTF
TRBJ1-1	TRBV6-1	CASSERQGDTEAFF
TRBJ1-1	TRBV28	CASRNTGGAKPDAFF
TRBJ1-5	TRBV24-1	CATSDPTGEQPQHF
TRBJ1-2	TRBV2	CASSEAQGRGYTF
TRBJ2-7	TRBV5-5	CASSRPTGEQYF
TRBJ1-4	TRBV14	CASSRWTGGSANEKLFF